Below are 10 T cell receptor beta chains sequenced from a single sample in a study of T cells after yellow fever vaccination. TCRdb called the 5' RACE reads again in MiXCR, with one record for every CDR3 protein. The table shows about 130,000 distinct CDR3 sequences, with under 9% occurring only once. Source: CD8+ T cells sorted from PBMCs, taken on the day of the yellow fever booster vaccination. Receptors originate from a man aged 18 to 35 who received the YFV17D yellow fever vaccine.

This clonotype turned up a few times. The V and J genes are TRBV4-1 and TRBJ2-7, with 10 bases matching TRBD1. The CDR3 is made up of 14 amino acids. In germline, CDR1 is MGHRA, CDR2 YSYEKL. Unmatched junction bases numbered 5, after V lost 4 bases and J lost 5 bases. CDR3 bases: TGCGCCAGCAGCCCGGACAGGGGGAAGAACGAGCAGTACTTC. This translates into CASSPDRGKNEQYF.

The genes are TRBV10-3 and TRBJ1-5, with D perhaps TRBD1 (5 bases). The CDR3 consists of 21 residues. Germline CDR1 reads ENHRY; CDR2 reads SYGVKD. The V end lost 0 bases, the J end lost 0 bases, and 24 bases lay between the germline ends. CDR3 region: CAISESLTVAPRRYSNQPQHF. CDR3 nucleotides: TGTGCCATCAGTGAGTCGCTGACAGTGGCCCCCAGAAGATATAGCAATCAGCCCCAGCATTTT.

This clonotype was found many times. This chain uses TRBV10-3 with TRBJ2-1; D perhaps matches TRBD2 (5 bases). The CDR3 runs to 16 residues. V lost 4 bases to trimming and J lost 0 bases, with 13 bases between them. From germline, CDR1 is ENHRY and CDR2 SYGVKD. The CDR3 loop is CAISVTGSDSYNEQFF. CDR3 coding DNA: TGTGCCATCAGTGTAACGGGGTCTGACTCCTACAATGAGCAGTTCTTC.

V gene TRBV6-5 combines with J gene TRBJ2-2, with 8 bases fitting TRBD2. The length of the CDR3 is 13 residues. Germline V gene lookup returns CDR1 MNHEY and CDR2 SVGAGI. Trimming cost V 7 bases and J 5 bases; bases outside gene matches: 3. CDR3 protein: CASTGGRTGELFF. Written as DNA, the CDR3 is TGTGCCAGCACGGGGGGGCGGACCGGGGAGCTGTTTTTT.

This clonotype was seen more than once but under ten times. The chain recombines TRBV3-1 with TRBJ2-1; TRBD2 matches 13 bases. This CDR3 is built from 16 residues. Germline CDR1 reads LGHDT; CDR2 reads YNNKEL (reference sequence). V lost 4 bases, J lost 3 bases, and 3 bases stayed unmatched. The CDR3 coding sequence is TGTGCCAGCAGCCCACTAGCGGGGGGGTTCTACAATGAGCAGTTCTTC. It translates to CASSPLAGGFYNEQFF.

This clonotype has just a few counts. CDR3 nucleotide sequence: TGTGCCAGCACTGAAGGACTTTACAATGAGCAGTTCTTC. Translated: CASTEGLYNEQFF. The chain joins TRBV12-3 or TRBV12-4 to TRBJ2-1; maybe TRBD2 (5 bases). This CDR3 comprises 13 residues. Trimming removed 7 bases from V and 4 bases from J, with 11 bases in between.

J is TRBJ2-2 and V is TRBV7-9; possible D gene TRBD1, 6 bases. This CDR3 contains 16 residues. V was cut by 8 bases and J by 2 bases, with 18 bases left in between. Germline V CDR1 and CDR2: SEHNR, FQNEAQ (reference sequence). This CDR3 is CASVNSGTTNTGELFF. As DNA, the CDR3 is TGTGCCAGCGTCAACTCCGGGACAACCAACACCGGGGAGCTGTTTTTT.

This clonotype was counted many times. The chain joins TRBV5-1 to TRBJ1-1; D possibly corresponds to TRBD1 (6 bases). With 6 bases removed from V and 4 bases from J, the gap between germline ends came to 28 bases. The CDR3 runs to 18 residues. Germline assignment: CDR1 SGHRS and CDR2 YFSETQ. The CDR3 bases are TGCGCCAGCACTCCGGTGTTTAGGACAGAGGGAAAAGGCACTGAAGCTTTCTTT. This codes for CASTPVFRTEGKGTEAFF.

Ten or more counts support this clonotype. The gene calls are TRBV15 and TRBJ1-5; 8 bases align to TRBD1. V trimming: 1 base; J trimming: 6 bases; junction bases outside the gene matches: 2. Germline V gene data show CDR1 as LNHNV and CDR2 as YYDKDF (reference sequence). The length of the CDR3 is 14 residues. CDR3 in amino acids: CATSRATGAQPQHF. Here the CDR3 DNA reads TGTGCCACCAGCAGAGCGACAGGGGCTCAGCCCCAGCATTTT. The full variable domain, with the rest looked up from reference TRBV15 and TRBJ1-5, is DAMVIQNPRYQVTQFGKPVTLSCSQTLNHNVMYWYQQKSSQAPKLLFHYYDKDFNNEADTPDNFQSRRPNTSFCFLDIRSPGLGDTAMYLCATSRATGAQPQHFGDGTRLSIL.

The chain links TRBV7-6 to TRBJ1-2; TRBD1 aligns across 9 bases. This CDR3 spans 19 amino acids. The V gene's germline CDR1 is SGHVS and CDR2 FNYEAQ. The J segment lost 4 bases and the V segment lost 1 base, leaving 16 bases of the junction unmatched. This chain's CDR3 is CASSLETTPRTGEAYGYTF. In DNA form, the CDR3 reads TGTGCCAGCAGCTTAGAAACGACACCCCGGACAGGGGAAGCCTATGGCTACACCTTC.